One and the same sample provided the 18 T cell receptor beta chains below, sequenced in a study of T cells in Graves' hyperthyroidism and ophthalmopathy. Authors of the study amplified TCR beta CDR3 regions from RNA transcripts. The HTBI primer set drove a first-round RT-PCR of the TCR CDR3. In TCRdb, the multiplex PCR reads were re-called with MiXCR into one record per CDR3 protein. Counted here are fewer than 900,000 distinct CDR3 sequences, approximately 18% occurring once; the ten biggest clones make up approximately 15%. Material for sequencing was blood. These receptors originate from a woman aged 50 to 60 with Graves' hyperthyroidism that later progressed to Graves' ophthalmopathy.

This clonotype was counted at least ten times. The chain joins TRBV15 to TRBJ1-1; a weak D match, TRBD1 (6 bases). Looked up from germline, CDR1 is LNHNV and CDR2 is YYDKDF (reference sequence). With 2 bases removed from V and 3 bases from J, the gap between germline ends came to 13 bases. The CDR3 has 15 residues. The CDR3 nucleotides read TGTGCCACCAGCAGATTAGGGGAGGGGGACACTGAAGCTTTCTTT. Translated: CATSRLGEGDTEAFF.

The CDR3 region is CASGTGMYEQFF. The CDR3 coding sequence is TGTGCCAGCGGGACAGGGATGTATGAGCAGTTCTTC. This rearrangement joins TRBV6-1 to TRBJ2-1, with 9 bases aligning to TRBD1. Germline CDR1 reads MNHNS; CDR2 reads SASEGT. This CDR3 has 12 amino acids. The V gene end was trimmed by 8 bases and the J gene end by 8 bases; junction bases not matched to a gene: 4.

This clonotype turned up a few times. This sequence joins TRBV30 and TRBJ1-2; 7 bases agree with TRBD1. The CDR3 is made up of 17 amino acids. Germline trimming cut 2 bases from V and 2 bases from J; bases unmatched to any gene: 14. The germline V gene has CDR1 GTSNPN and CDR2 SVGIG (reference sequence). CDR3: CAWSSPDRATFNYGYTF. CDR3 sequence (DNA): TGTGCCTGGAGTTCTCCAGACAGGGCAACCTTCAACTATGGCTACACCTTC.

This clonotype came up many times. The chain carries TRBV5-1 and TRBJ1-1; D is uncertain. CDR1 is SGHRS and CDR2 is YFSETQ in the germline V gene. This CDR3 is 14 amino acids long. The V end was cut by 5 bases, the J end by 0 bases, with 11 bases between. CDR3 region: CASSQNSMNTEAFF. CDR3 coding DNA: TGCGCCAGCAGTCAAAACAGTATGAACACTGAAGCTTTCTTT. The whole variable domain, filled in from reference TRBV5-1 and TRBJ1-1, reads KAGVTQTPRYLIKTRGQQVTLSCSPISGHRSVSWYQQTPGQGLQFLFEYFSETQRNKGNFPGRFSGRQFSNSRSEMNVSTLELGDSALYLCASSQNSMNTEAFFGQGTRLTVV.

V gene TRBV3-1 combines with J gene TRBJ1-1, with a tentative D call TRBD1 (6 bases). This CDR3 has 12 amino acids. The germline CDR1 and CDR2 sequences are LGHDT and YNNKEL (reference sequence). With 1 base removed from V and 11 bases from J, the gap between germline ends came to 11 bases. CDR3 loop: CASSQVRGRAFF. For the CDR3, the DNA is TGTGCCAGCAGCCAAGTCAGGGGTAGGGCTTTCTTT. The full variable domain, with the rest looked up from reference TRBV3-1 and TRBJ1-1, is DTAVSQTPKYLVTQMGNDKSIKCEQNLGHDTMYWYKQDSKKFLKIMFSYNNKELIINETVPNRFSPKSPDKAHLNLHINSLELGDSAVYFCASSQVRGRAFFGQGTRLTVV.

At least ten counts were recorded for this clonotype. This chain uses TRBV7-9 with TRBJ2-1, with D tentatively TRBD2 (6 bases). This CDR3 spans 16 amino acids. V was cut by 5 bases and J by 3 bases, with 17 bases left in between. Germline V gene sequence: CDR1 SEHNR, CDR2 FQNEAQ (reference sequence). The CDR3 loop is CASSVGGTVFYNEQFF. As DNA, the CDR3 is TGTGCCAGCAGCGTTGGCGGGACGGTTTTCTACAATGAGCAGTTCTTC.

There are many counts of this clonotype. The V call is TRBV5-1, the J call TRBJ2-3; 8 bases fit TRBD1. The germline gives CDR1 SGHRS, CDR2 YFSETQ. There are 16 residues in the CDR3. V trimming: 4 bases; J trimming: 2 bases; junction bases outside the gene matches: 9. Written as DNA, the CDR3 is TGCGCCAGCAGCCTGAGGTTGGGACAGGTCACAGATACGCAGTATTTT. Translation: CASSLRLGQVTDTQYF.

This clonotype was counted many times. The rearrangement joins TRBV7-9 to TRBJ2-1, with TRBD1 matching over 7 bases. Germline lookup yields CDR1 SEHNR and CDR2 FQNEAQ (reference sequence). Trimming cost V 5 bases and J 5 bases; bases outside gene matches: 18. The CDR3 runs to 18 residues. DNA for the CDR3: TGTGCCAGCAGCACGTCCGATGGCAGAGACAGGGCGGACAATGAGCAGTTCTTC. This gives the protein CASSTSDGRDRADNEQFF.

This chain joins TRBV7-9 and TRBJ1-1, with D possibly matching TRBD1 (5 bases). Germline loops: CDR1 SEHNR, CDR2 FQNEAQ (reference sequence). The CDR3 consists of 13 residues. Trimming pared 7 bases from V and 6 bases from J, leaving 15 bases between. The DNA of the CDR3 is TGTGCCAGCACCAACCCCTTGGGGCCTGAAGCTTTCTTT. Its protein product is CASTNPLGPEAFF.

This clonotype appeared once. V gene TRBV19 combines with J gene TRBJ1-4; 8 positions agree with TRBD1. Germline V gene data show CDR1 as LNHDA and CDR2 as SQIVND (reference sequence). Germline trimming cut 6 bases from V and 8 bases from J; bases unmatched to any gene: 11. CDR3 length equals 15 residues. For the CDR3, the DNA is TGTGCCAGTAGACCGAAGGACAGGGCATGGGAAAAACTGTTTTTT. Residues: CASRPKDRAWEKLFF.

V and J are TRBV7-9 and TRBJ2-2, with 9 bases lining up with TRBD1. Germline values: CDR1 SEHNR, CDR2 FQNEAQ (reference sequence). This CDR3 has 16 amino acids. Losses at the gene ends were 5 bases for V and 6 bases for J; bases not matched to a gene: 10. CDR3 sequence reads: CASSIVTGGVAGELFF. The CDR3 bases are TGTGCCAGCAGCATCGTTACAGGGGGCGTCGCCGGGGAGCTGTTTTTT.

CDR3 amino acids: CASSLDNLYGGSSTDTQYF. DNA for the CDR3: TGTGCCAGCAGCTTGGATAATCTTTACGGCGGGTCGAGCACAGATACGCAGTATTTT. The chain uses TRBV5-5 and TRBJ2-3; the D gene is possibly TRBD2 (5 bases). Trimming left V 0 bases short and J 0 bases short, with 20 bases between. Germline CDR1 and CDR2: SGHKS and YYEKEE (reference sequence). The CDR3 totals 19 residues.

This clonotype was detected many times. The CDR3 DNA sequence: TGTGCCAGCAGCTTATTAGGGGAGGGAGAGACCCAGTACTTC. This sequence encodes CASSLLGEGETQYF. V and J are TRBV11-2 and TRBJ2-5; TRBD2 aligns across 7 bases. The V and J ends lost 2 bases and 4 bases, in that order; junction bases with no gene match: 4. The CDR3 totals 14 residues. CDR1 is SGHAT and CDR2 is FQNNGV in the germline V gene.

CDR3 protein: CASRRTGTDTIYF. CDR3 bases: TGTGCCAGCAGACGGACAGGGACGGACACCATATATTTT. This chain uses TRBV7-9 with TRBJ1-3; 8 bases fit TRBD1. Germline values: CDR1 SEHNR, CDR2 FQNEAQ (reference sequence). The CDR3 has 13 residues. Trimming removed 6 bases from V and 8 bases from J; junction bases left unmatched: 6.

This clonotype was picked up a small number of times. The chain employs TRBV5-1 and TRBJ2-2; a weak D match, TRBD2 (5 bases). Germline CDR1 is SGHRS and CDR2 is YFSETQ. V was clipped by 1 base and J by 7 bases, with 14 bases between them. CDR3 length: 15 amino acids. The CDR3 sequence: CASSLTAEWDGELFF. In DNA, the CDR3 is TGCGCCAGCAGCTTGACAGCGGAATGGGACGGGGAGCTGTTTTTT.

This clonotype turned up a few times. The V gene is TRBV3-1, the J gene TRBJ1-2; TRBD1 is a possible D gene (5 bases). The V gene lost 4 bases and the J gene lost 6 bases, with 18 bases spanning the gap. Germline V lookup: CDR1 LGHDT, CDR2 YNNKEL (reference sequence). The CDR3 totals 15 residues. CDR3 residues: CASSPYTGQAHGYTF. CDR3 sequence (DNA): TGTGCCAGCAGCCCCTACACGGGGCAGGCGCATGGCTACACCTTC.

This clonotype was seen only a few times. The V and J genes are TRBV7-6 and TRBJ2-3; the match to TRBD1 covers 9 bases. Germline CDR1 reads SGHVS; CDR2 reads FNYEAQ. The V gene end was trimmed by 3 bases and the J gene end by 0 bases; junction bases not matched to a gene: 19. CDR3 size: 21 residues. CDR3 in DNA: TGTGCCAGCAGCTTCCCCCGGGACAGGGCTCTCGTGGGTTCTAGCACAGATACGCAGTATTTT. Protein product: CASSFPRDRALVGSSTDTQYF.

V and J are TRBV6-1 and TRBJ1-2, with TRBD1 matching 7 bases. Looked up from germline, CDR1 is MNHNS and CDR2 is SASEGT. Trimming cost V 6 bases and J 5 bases; bases outside gene matches: 12. The CDR3 is 15 amino acids. This CDR3 reads CASSPAWDRTYGYTF. The CDR3 DNA reads TGTGCCAGCAGCCCAGCCTGGGACAGAACTTATGGCTACACCTTC.